This passage covers 20 T cell receptor beta chains from one sample sequenced in a study of blood T cells in healthy people across ages. It was with a sample-barcoded 5' primer and a J-beta primer mix that a second PCR of about 6 to 12 cycles was run. TCRdb reanalysed the 5' RACE reads using MiXCR and keeps one entry per CDR3 protein. The sample contains hundreds of thousands of distinct CDR3 sequences, 58% of which appear only once. The specimen sequenced was blood. The receptors come from a man aged 55 to 70 in good health.

This chain uses TRBV2 with TRBJ1-1; no reliable D call. This CDR3 is 13 amino acids long. The germline gives CDR1 SNHLY, CDR2 FYNNEI. The germline V and J ends were trimmed by 8 bases and 4 bases, with 14 bases remaining between them. The CDR3 DNA is TGTGCCAGCGCCCGAGAGGGAAGCACTGAAGCTTTCTTT. Amino acids: CASAREGSTEAFF.

The V gene is TRBV4-1, the J gene TRBJ2-3, with D possibly being TRBD1 (6 bases). V was cut by 6 bases and J by 9 bases, with 16 bases left in between. Germline V gene sequence: CDR1 MGHRA, CDR2 YSYEKL. This CDR3 contains 13 residues. The CDR3 DNA sequence: TGCGCCAGCAGAAAGACAGGAAGTGAGACGCAGTATTTT. Its protein is CASRKTGSETQYF.

Details on this clonotype: Possible read error: a much larger clone is one base away. This chain joins TRBV20-1 and TRBJ2-7, with D possibly TRBD1 on 5 matching bases. V shed 2 bases and J shed 5 bases, with 7 bases lying between them. Germline CDR1 reads DFQATT; CDR2 reads SNEGSKA (reference sequence). The CDR3 is 11 residues long. The CDR3 DNA reads TGCAGTGCTAGACAGGACAACGAGCAGTACTTC. Translated: CSARQDNEQYF.

The V gene is TRBV10-3, the J gene TRBJ2-3; a weak D match, TRBD1 (7 bases). Trimming left V 6 bases short and J 3 bases short, with 13 bases between. The V gene's germline CDR1 is ENHRY and CDR2 SYGVKD. This CDR3 is built from 14 residues. The CDR3 DNA is TGTGCCATCAGGCGGGACAGTCAAACAGATACGCAGTATTTT. Residues: CAIRRDSQTDTQYF.

About this clonotype itself: Germline is not matched at one junction end, which may reflect a read error. In nucleotides, the CDR3 is TGCGCCAGCGGCCAAGATCGAATCAGCAATATACGAATCTATGGCTACACCTTC. Its translation is CASGQDRISNIRIYGYTF. This chain uses TRBV4-1 with TRBJ1-2; D gene ambiguous. Germline CDR1 is MGHRA and CDR2 is YSYEKL. The length of the CDR3 is 18 residues.

The rearrangement links TRBV11-2 to TRBJ2-3, with D unresolved. The germline V and J ends were trimmed by 5 bases and 1 base, with 13 bases remaining between them. This CDR3 has 15 residues. Germline CDR1 reads SGHAT; CDR2 reads FQNNGV. This CDR3 is CASSPLWAGTDTQYF. CDR3 DNA sequence: TGTGCCAGCAGCCCCCTATGGGCTGGCACAGATACGCAGTATTTT.

The gene calls are TRBV29-1 and TRBJ2-3; possibly TRBD1 or TRBD2 for D (5 bases each). Looked up from germline, CDR1 is SQVTM and CDR2 is ANQGSEA. The CDR3 is 15 amino acids. Trimming stripped 2 bases from V and 0 bases from J, with 12 bases between. In nucleotides, the CDR3 is TGCAGCGTTGAATCCTCTGAGGGGAGCACAGATACGCAGTATTTT. This sequence encodes CSVESSEGSTDTQYF.

In DNA form, the CDR3 reads TGTGCCAGCAGCTCAACCGGGACAGGGCTCTCACCCCTCCACTTT. This codes for CASSSTGTGLSPLHF. V is TRBV7-9 and J is TRBJ1-6; TRBD1 aligns across 9 bases. The V and J ends lost 4 bases and 10 bases, in that order; junction bases with no gene match: 8. This CDR3 is built from 15 residues. Germline V gene data show CDR1 as SEHNR and CDR2 as FQNEAQ (reference sequence).

This chain uses TRBV29-1 with TRBJ2-5, with D possibly matching TRBD2 (6 bases). The ends were cut back, 3 bases at V and 11 bases at J, with 19 bases in the middle. The CDR3 covers 13 residues. Germline assignment: CDR1 SQVTM and CDR2 ANQGSEA. The CDR3 loop is CSVDGQGGREQYF. The CDR3 DNA is TGCAGCGTTGACGGGCAGGGAGGAAGAGAGCAGTACTTC.

V gene TRBV7-9 combines with J gene TRBJ2-7; D may be TRBD1 (7 bases). The V gene's germline CDR1 is SEHNR and CDR2 FQNEAQ (reference sequence). The CDR3 has 16 residues. The V end was cut by 5 bases, the J end by 6 bases, with 23 bases between. CDR3 protein: CASSARQGPGDREQYF. CDR3 sequence (DNA): TGTGCCAGCAGCGCGCGACAGGGCCCGGGGGATCGCGAGCAGTACTTC. Filled out from reference TRBV7-9 and TRBJ2-7, the complete variable domain reads DTGVSQNPRHKITKRGQNVTFRCDPISEHNRLYWYRQTLGQGPEFLTYFQNEAQLEKSRLLSDRFSAERPKGSFSTLEIQRTEQGDSAMYLCASSARQGPGDREQYFGPGTRLTVT.

This chain uses TRBV5-1 with TRBJ1-1, with unresolved D. V lost 1 base and J 0 bases, leaving 13 bases between the germline ends. In germline, CDR1 is SGHRS, CDR2 YFSETQ. This CDR3 spans 16 amino acids. In DNA, the CDR3 is TGCGCCAGCAGCTTGAATATCCAGGTGATGAACACTGAAGCTTTCTTT. This codes for CASSLNIQVMNTEAFF.

The gene calls are TRBV6-2 or TRBV6-3 and TRBJ2-4, with a weak D call TRBD1 (7 bases). The DNA matches TRBJ2-7 better at its end, which makes the J call doubtful. From germline, CDR1 is MNHEY and CDR2 SVGEGT. The CDR3 is 17 residues long. CDR3 amino acids: CASVAPAGQSISYEQYF. CDR3 nucleotide sequence: TGTGCCAGCGTCGCTCCGGCGGGACAGAGCATTAGCTACGAGCAGTACTTC.

This chain joins TRBV28 and TRBJ2-1, with 10 bases identical to TRBD1. With V trimmed by 5 bases and J by 4 bases, 5 bases remained unmatched. This CDR3 has 15 residues. Per germline, CDR1 MDHEN and CDR2 SYDVKM. The CDR3 sequence is CASSRDRGGYNEQFF. DNA of the CDR3: TGTGCCAGCAGTAGGGACAGGGGAGGATACAATGAGCAGTTCTTC. Filled out from reference TRBV28 and TRBJ2-1, the complete variable domain reads DVKVTQSSRYLVKRTGEKVFLECVQDMDHENMFWYRQDPGLGLRLIYFSYDVKMKEKGDIPEGYSVSREKKERFSLILESASTNQTSMYLCASSRDRGGYNEQFFGPGTRLTVL.

This chain connects TRBV18 to TRBJ1-4; possible D gene TRBD1, 6 bases. This CDR3 is built from 15 residues. Germline V gene lookup returns CDR1 KGHSH and CDR2 LQKENI. Trimming removed 3 bases at V and 10 bases at J, with 18 bases between. The CDR3 DNA reads as TGTGCCAGCTCACCCCAGGGGAGGGCCGAAGGAAAACTGTTTTTT. This encodes CASSPQGRAEGKLFF.

The CDR3 DNA sequence: TGCGCCAGCAGCTTGGACAGGAGCCTAAACAATGAGCAGTACTTC. Its translation is CASSLDRSLNNEQYF. The rearrangement links TRBV5-1 to TRBJ2-5; D perhaps matches TRBD1 (5 bases). The length of the CDR3 is 15 residues. The germline V gene has CDR1 SGHRS and CDR2 YFSETQ. The V and J ends lost 0 bases and 11 bases respectively, with 20 bases between them.

This chain links TRBV10-3 with TRBJ2-3; the match to TRBD2 covers 14 bases. The trim removed 5 bases at V and 3 bases at J, leaving 4 bases unmatched. The CDR3 loop spans 16 amino acids. In germline, CDR1 is ENHRY, CDR2 SYGVKD. CDR3: CAISRTSGGHTDTQYF. DNA of the CDR3: TGTGCCATCAGTCGGACTAGCGGGGGGCATACAGATACGCAGTATTTT.

This clonotype was detected a few times. V gene TRBV3-1 combines with J gene TRBJ1-2, with D tentatively TRBD1 (6 bases). V gave up 5 bases and J gave up 2 bases, with 12 bases separating them. The CDR3 is 14 amino acids. Germline V gene data show CDR1 as LGHDT and CDR2 as YNNKEL (reference sequence). The CDR3 DNA reads as TGTGCCAGCAGCTACAGGGCCACAAACTATGGCTACACCTTC. The encoded protein is CASSYRATNYGYTF.

The rearrangement uses TRBV9 and TRBJ1-5; unclear D gene. Between the trimmed V and J ends, which lost 4 bases and 9 bases, there was a span of 5 bases. Germline lookup yields CDR1 SGDLS and CDR2 YYNGEE. The CDR3 has 10 residues. The CDR3 loop is CASSRRPQHF. The CDR3 DNA follows: TGTGCCAGCAGCCGCCGGCCCCAGCATTTT.

This chain uses TRBV29-1 with TRBJ2-4; D is possibly TRBD2 (7 bases). Germline V CDR1 and CDR2: SQVTM, ANQGSEA. The CDR3 length is 14 residues. The germline V and J ends were trimmed by 4 bases and 3 bases, with 13 bases remaining between them. The CDR3 is CSVVQGGGKNIQYF. DNA of the CDR3: TGCAGCGTTGTCCAGGGAGGGGGCAAAAACATTCAGTACTTC.

The chain employs TRBV4-1 and TRBJ1-1, with D possibly TRBD1 on 6 matching bases. The germline V gene has CDR1 MGHRA and CDR2 YSYEKL. Trimming pared 4 bases from V and 5 bases from J, leaving 17 bases between. The length of the CDR3 is 15 residues. In DNA, the CDR3 is TGCGCCAGCAGCCTCCGGCAACAGGGAGGGACTGAAGCTTTCTTT. Residues: CASSLRQQGGTEAFF.